In this sample, the clone carrying this TCR beta chain turned up a few times. Preparation of the TCRbeta library was carried out with unique molecular identifiers. TCRdb fed the PCR reads into MiXCR, producing one record per CDR3 protein. The repertoire has approximately 520,000 distinct CDR3 sequences, 30% to 35% of them found once; the top ten carry 2% to 3%. This sample was taken from a study of T-cell reconstitution after alpha-beta-depleted transplantation in children. Per germline, CDR1 LGHNA and CDR2 YSLEER. The V and J ends lost 4 bases and 1 base respectively, with 10 bases between them. This CDR3 comprises 14 residues.

The V gene is TRBV4-3, the J gene TRBJ1-1; tentatively, D is TRBD1 (5 bases). Sequenced material: PBMCs from the stem cell graft donor, taken from the stem cell graft. This clonotype originated in a human donor who donated a stem cell graft to a child with aplastic anemia. CDR3 sequence reads: CASSRQTSNTEAFF. CDR3 DNA sequence: TGCGCCAGCAGCCGACAGACGTCGAACACTGAAGCTTTCTTT.